This T cell receptor (beta chain) was found in a study of blood T cell repertoires in COVID-19. Looking at the study overall: Both acute and convalescent COVID-19 samples were obtained from the United States, Italy and Spain.

V lost 4 bases, J lost 2 bases, and 11 bases lay in between. From germline, CDR1 is MNHNY and CDR2 SVGAGI (reference sequence). The CDR3 covers 14 residues. Sequenced by immunoSEQ multiplex PCR; TCRdb stores in-frame clones only, minus some. This table holds just under 60,000 clones, 80% to 85% found once. Patients from Seattle were sampled longitudinally, starting during active infection. The sequenced sample was peripheral blood. The source of this sequence is a man of 80 years or more with COVID-19, enrolled during active disease. The rearrangement links TRBV6-6 to TRBJ2-5; D is possibly TRBD2 (5 bases). CDR3 coding DNA: TGTGCCAGCAGTTGGACTCAACCTCAAGAGACCCAGTACTTC. Translated, it gives CASSWTQPQETQYF.